This paragraph covers one TCR beta chain sequence. This sample stems from a study of blood T cell repertoires in COVID-19. In the authors' methods: The authors estimated nucleated cell counts from reference gene primer amplification. Generated by immunoSEQ multiplex PCR, the TCRdb table keeps only in-frame clones and is missing some. That table furnishes V, J and clone size, whereas the DNA furnished D and trimming. The sample yields 200,000 to 250,000 clones, about 88% seen once. The CDR3 extends over 13 amino acids. V was pared by 6 bases and J by 1 base, with 2 bases of the junction left unmatched.

Sequencing input: peripheral blood. The chain links TRBV12-3 or TRBV12-4 to TRBJ1-1; 7 nucleotides match TRBD1. This TCR was recovered from an older woman with acute or convalescent COVID-19. CDR3 in DNA: TGTGCCAGCAGCCGACAGGGGAACACTGAAGCTTTCTTT. Protein: CASSRQGNTEAFF.